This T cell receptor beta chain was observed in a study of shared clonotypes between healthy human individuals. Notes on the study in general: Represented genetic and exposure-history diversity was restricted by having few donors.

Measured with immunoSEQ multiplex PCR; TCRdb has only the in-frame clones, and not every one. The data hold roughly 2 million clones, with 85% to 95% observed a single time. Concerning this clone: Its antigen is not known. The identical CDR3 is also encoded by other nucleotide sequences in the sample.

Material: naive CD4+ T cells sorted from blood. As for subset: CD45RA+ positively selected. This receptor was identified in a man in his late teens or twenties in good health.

CDR3 residues: CASSSTGVTEAFF. DNA for the CDR3: TGTGCCAGCTCGTCGACAGGGGTCACTGAAGCTTTCTTT. V gene TRBV18 combines with J gene TRBJ1-1, with 8 positions matching TRBD1. V was clipped by 6 bases and J by 4 bases; unmatched bases: 4. Germline loops: CDR1 KGHSH, CDR2 LQKENI. The CDR3 has 13 amino acids.